The 20 T cell receptor beta chains listed next were all sequenced from one sample in a study of blood T cell repertoires in COVID-19 (dated by TCRdb to the early 2020s). To prepare the library, the immunoSEQ multiplex PCR assay was applied. The immuneACCESS repertoire file appears here via TCRdb, limited to in-frame rearrangements. These files lack a portion of the clones; in checked studies, under half of the deficit traces to unresolved V genes, and the cause of the others is not known. Within this sample are 150,000 or so clones, with around 89% of them counted one time only. Less than 4.5% of the sample is held by the ten biggest clonotypes. The sequenced sample consisted of peripheral blood. Source of these receptors: a man aged 55 to 69 with COVID-19, enrolled during active disease.

In its sample, this clone was seen a few times. The CDR3 DNA follows: TGTGCCAGCAGCCTTGACAGGCTTTTAGCTAATGAAAAACTGTTTTTT. Translated, it gives CASSLDRLLANEKLFF. The rearrangement joins TRBV3-1 (or the pseudogene TRBV3-2) to TRBJ1-4; the D gene is possibly TRBD1 (6 bases). Germline V gene lookup returns CDR1 LGHDT and CDR2 YNNKEL (reference sequence). V was trimmed by 4 bases and J by 3 bases, leaving 15 bases between them. This CDR3 comprises 16 residues.

The chain uses TRBV4-3 and TRBJ1-3; 7 bases map to TRBD1. V dropped 3 bases and J dropped 2; count of bases not matched to a gene: 4. Germline V gene sequence: CDR1 LGHNA, CDR2 YSLEER. This CDR3 has 15 residues. CDR3 sequence: CASSHTTGAGNTIYF. DNA of the CDR3: TGCGCCAGCAGCCACACCACAGGGGCTGGAAACACCATATATTTT.

This rearrangement joins TRBV30 to TRBJ1-3; 7 positions match TRBD1. This CDR3 comprises 15 residues. CDR1 and CDR2 (germline): GTSNPN, SVGIG (reference sequence). After removal of 3 bases from V and 4 bases from J, the junction contained 9 bases not matched to a gene. The CDR3 loop reads CAWSTGARGGNTIYF. For the CDR3, the DNA is TGTGCCTGGAGCACAGGGGCTCGGGGAGGAAACACCATATATTTT.

The J gene is TRBJ1-2, the V gene TRBV6-5, with D possibly matching TRBD1 (6 bases). V was shortened by 6 bases and J by 4 bases, with 12 bases between the two germline ends. The CDR3 extends over 13 amino acids. Germline-derived CDR1 and CDR2 are MNHEY and SVGAGI. CDR3 nucleotides: TGTGCCAGCAGCCGACAGGTGACCTATGGCTACACCTTC. Translating gives CASSRQVTYGYTF.

The chain has TRBV4-3 and TRBJ1-2; 7 nucleotides agree with TRBD1. Trimming at V came to 0 bases and at J to 6 bases, leaving 10 bases not matched to a gene. The CDR3 totals 16 residues. Germline V gives CDR1 LGHNA, CDR2 YSLEER. The CDR3 region has the DNA TGCGCCAGCAGCCAAGACGAGGGGGCGCGTTATAATGGCTACACCTTC. Its translation is CASSQDEGARYNGYTF.

The J gene is TRBJ1-2, the V gene TRBV11-2; weak D call: TRBD1 (6 bases). This CDR3 has 12 residues. Trimming removed 5 bases at V and 8 bases at J, with 12 bases between. Per germline, CDR1 SGHAT and CDR2 FQNNGV. Written as DNA, the CDR3 is TGTGCCAGCAGCCGCCACAGGGACGGCTACACCTTC. Translated, it gives CASSRHRDGYTF.

This chain links TRBV18 with TRBJ1-3; D gene ambiguous. The germline V gene encodes CDR1 KGHSH and CDR2 LQKENI. With 8 bases removed from V and 0 bases from J, the gap between germline ends came to 17 bases. The CDR3 covers 16 residues. CDR3 DNA: TGTGCCAGCGCGAACGATCACAGCGGCTCTGGAAACACCATATATTTT. Encoded protein: CASANDHSGSGNTIYF.

V gene TRBV9 combines with J gene TRBJ1-1, with 8 bases that match TRBD1. Germline CDR1 reads SGDLS; CDR2 reads YYNGEE. V dropped 3 bases and J dropped 4; count of bases not matched to a gene: 5. This CDR3 has 14 residues. CDR3 bases: TGTGCCAGCAGCGCATGGACAGGGTCCACTGAAGCTTTCTTT. It translates to CASSAWTGSTEAFF.

This rearrangement joins TRBV11-2 to TRBJ1-2, with D unresolved. CDR1 is SGHAT and CDR2 is FQNNGV in the germline V gene. The CDR3 is 13 amino acids. V lost 3 bases and J 6 bases, leaving 11 bases between the germline ends. The CDR3 here is CASSLGLSNGYTF. CDR3 nucleotide sequence: TGTGCCAGCAGCTTGGGCCTTTCAAATGGCTACACCTTC. The entire variable domain, with the rest obtained from reference TRBV11-2 and TRBJ1-2, is as follows: EAGVAQSPRYKIIEKRQSVAFWCNPISGHATLYWYQQILGQGPKLLIQFQNNGVVDDSQLPKDRFSAERLKGVDSTLKIQPAKLEDSAVYLCASSLGLSNGYTFGSGTRLTVV.

V and J are TRBV18 and TRBJ2-3; TRBD1 matches at 9 bases. CDR1 is KGHSH and CDR2 is LQKENI in the germline V gene. Trimming took 0 bases from V and 4 from J; bases not matched to a gene: 5. This CDR3 contains 16 residues. CDR3 protein: CASSPPTGGLADTQYF. CDR3 bases: TGTGCCAGCTCACCACCCACAGGGGGCCTCGCAGATACGCAGTATTTT.

The chain carries TRBV4-3 and TRBJ1-4, with 7 bases identical to TRBD1. The germline gives CDR1 LGHNA, CDR2 YSLEER. The CDR3 length is 17 residues. V dropped 1 base and J dropped 8; count of bases not matched to a gene: 13. CDR3 region: CASSQGGYRGSGEKLFF. CDR3 in DNA: TGCGCCAGCAGCCAAGGGGGATACAGGGGCTCGGGGGAAAAACTGTTTTTT.

This clone has only one observation. This sequence joins TRBV4-3 and TRBJ1-1; D ambiguous. Trimming left V 0 bases short and J 1 base short, with 3 bases between. Germline lookup yields CDR1 LGHNA and CDR2 YSLEER. The CDR3 length is 13 residues. CDR3 protein: CASSQEANTEAFF. The DNA for the CDR3 is TGCGCCAGCAGCCAAGAGGCGAACACTGAAGCTTTCTTT.

This chain links TRBV5-1 with TRBJ2-5, with D maybe TRBD1 (5 bases). CDR3 length: 15 amino acids. With 4 bases removed from V and 2 bases from J, the gap between germline ends came to 15 bases. Germline V CDR1 and CDR2: SGHRS, YFSETQ. CDR3 nucleotides: TGCGCCAGCAGCCCAGCCCCGACAGTTCAAGAGACCCAGTACTTC. Translating it yields CASSPAPTVQETQYF.

In nucleotides, the CDR3 is TGTGCCAGCAGGCCGACAGGGGTGGTTGGTCAGCCCCAGCATTTT. This codes for CASRPTGVVGQPQHF. The gene calls are TRBV6-5 and TRBJ1-5; 8 nucleotides agree with TRBD1. This CDR3 has 15 amino acids. After removal of 6 bases from V and 6 bases from J, the junction contained 10 bases not matched to a gene. The germline V gene has CDR1 MNHEY and CDR2 SVGAGI.

The rearrangement links TRBV5-6 to TRBJ1-5; 8 bases line up with TRBD1. Losses at the gene ends were 0 bases for V and 5 bases for J; bases not matched to a gene: 4. Germline V gives CDR1 SGHDT, CDR2 YYEEEE. CDR3 length: 15 residues. CDR3 nucleotides: TGTGCCAGCAGCTTGGACAGGGGGTTGGATCAGCCCCAGCATTTT. Residues: CASSLDRGLDQPQHF.

This clone was counted a few times. The rearrangement joins TRBV6-5 to TRBJ1-2, with 10 bases fitting TRBD1. Trimming at V came to 4 bases and at J to 8 bases, leaving 7 bases not matched to a gene. Germline V gene data show CDR1 as MNHEY and CDR2 as SVGAGI. CDR3 length: 14 amino acids. CDR3 protein: CASSLTGGAPGYTF. Here the CDR3 DNA reads TGTGCCAGCAGTTTGACAGGGGGCGCACCCGGCTACACCTTC.

The chain has TRBV28 and TRBJ1-1; TRBD1 aligns across 8 bases. Germline loops: CDR1 MDHEN, CDR2 SYDVKM. The CDR3 is made up of 14 amino acids. V shed 5 bases, J shed 7 bases, and the junction held 9 bases outside the gene matches. In DNA, the CDR3 is TGTGCCAGCAGTGCCGGGACAGGTACCATTGAAGCTTTCTTT. Residues: CASSAGTGTIEAFF.

With regard to this clone: Different DNA sequences within this sample yield the same CDR3. The chain couples TRBV5-1 to TRBJ1-1, with 8 bases identical to TRBD1. V lost 4 bases, J lost 1 base, and 3 bases stayed unmatched. The CDR3 consists of 14 residues. Germline CDR1 reads SGHRS; CDR2 reads YFSETQ. The DNA of the CDR3 is TGCGCCAGCAGCAGGGGACAGGCGAACACTGAAGCTTTCTTT. Its translation: CASSRGQANTEAFF.

In this sample, this clone turned up once. V is TRBV5-1 and J is TRBJ1-1; 8 positions agree with TRBD1. The V gene end was trimmed by 4 bases and the J gene end by 1 base; junction bases not matched to a gene: 6. Germline values: CDR1 SGHRS, CDR2 YFSETQ. CDR3 length: 15 amino acids. The CDR3 DNA sequence: TGCGCCAGCAGCAGGAAGACAGGGGAGAACACTGAAGCTTTCTTT. This gives the protein CASSRKTGENTEAFF. Full variable domain (missing parts from reference TRBV5-1 and TRBJ1-1): KAGVTQTPRYLIKTRGQQVTLSCSPISGHRSVSWYQQTPGQGLQFLFEYFSETQRNKGNFPGRFSGRQFSNSRSEMNVSTLELGDSALYLCASSRKTGENTEAFFGQGTRLTVV.

The chain recombines TRBV30 with TRBJ2-5, with a possible D match to TRBD1 (6 bases). Germline values: CDR1 GTSNPN, CDR2 SVGIG (reference sequence). The CDR3 runs 13 residues. The V gene lost 0 bases and the J gene lost 10 bases, with 15 bases spanning the gap. CDR3 sequence: CAWSVGTRAVQYF. The DNA of the CDR3 is TGTGCCTGGAGTGTTGGGACACGGGCCGTCCAGTACTTC.